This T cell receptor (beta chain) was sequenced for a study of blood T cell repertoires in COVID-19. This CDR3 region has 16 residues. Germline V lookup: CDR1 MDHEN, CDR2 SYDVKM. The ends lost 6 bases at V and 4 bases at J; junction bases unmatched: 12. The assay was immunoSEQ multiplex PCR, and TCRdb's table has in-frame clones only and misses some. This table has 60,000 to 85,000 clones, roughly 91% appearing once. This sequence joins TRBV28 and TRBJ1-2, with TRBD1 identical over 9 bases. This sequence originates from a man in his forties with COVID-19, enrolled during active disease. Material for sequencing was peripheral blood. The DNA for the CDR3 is TGTGCCAGCAGCTCTAAAACAGGGGGCCCCCCCTATGGCTACACCTTC. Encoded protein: CASSSKTGGPPYGYTF.